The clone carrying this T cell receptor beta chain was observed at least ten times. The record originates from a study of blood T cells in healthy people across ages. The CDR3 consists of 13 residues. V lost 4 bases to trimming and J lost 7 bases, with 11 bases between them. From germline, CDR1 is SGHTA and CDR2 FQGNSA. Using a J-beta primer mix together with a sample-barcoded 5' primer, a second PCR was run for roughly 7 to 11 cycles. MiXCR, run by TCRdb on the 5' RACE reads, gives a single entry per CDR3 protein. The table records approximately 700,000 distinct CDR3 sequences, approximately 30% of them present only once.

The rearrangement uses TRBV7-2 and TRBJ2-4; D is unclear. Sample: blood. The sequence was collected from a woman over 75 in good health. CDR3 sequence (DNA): TGTGCCAGCAGCTCCCTTTCCCAGAACATTCAGTACTTC. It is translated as CASSSLSQNIQYF. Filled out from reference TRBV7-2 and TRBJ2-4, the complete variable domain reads GAGVSQSPSNKVTEKGKDVELRCDPISGHTALYWYRQSLGQGLEFLIYFQGNSAPDKSGLPSDRFSAERTGGSVSTLTIQRTQQEDSAVYLCASSSLSQNIQYFGAGTRLSVL.